Given below is one T cell receptor (beta chain) in context. The antigen is not known. This record belongs to a study of blood T cells in healthy people across ages. General study points: Roughly linearly, TCR beta diversity per million T cells fell as age increased.

Primers used in a second PCR of roughly 7 to 11 cycles were a sample-barcoded 5' primer and a J-beta primer mix. Each cDNA was tagged by a template-switch adaptor containing 12 random nucleotides. TCRdb redid the calling of the 5' RACE reads with MiXCR, one entry per CDR3 protein. The repertoire holds over 450,000 distinct CDR3 sequences, with approximately 25% as singletons. The data also belong to a second study, concerning T cells of mothers and their children. As that report states: A few healthy Caucasian mothers, along with their six children, were the donors. Related mother-child pairs shared marginally more repertoire than unrelated pairs, though not significantly.

The sample taken for sequencing was blood. This clonotype originated in a boy younger than 18 in good health.

The CDR3 is CSASWGREETQYF. CDR3 nucleotide sequence: TGCAGTGCTAGTTGGGGCAGAGAAGAGACCCAGTACTTC. The rearrangement links TRBV20-1 to TRBJ2-5; perhaps TRBD1 as D (5 bases). The V and J ends lost 3 bases and 3 bases respectively, with 11 bases between them. Germline V gene lookup returns CDR1 DFQATT and CDR2 SNEGSKA (reference sequence). This CDR3 comprises 13 residues.